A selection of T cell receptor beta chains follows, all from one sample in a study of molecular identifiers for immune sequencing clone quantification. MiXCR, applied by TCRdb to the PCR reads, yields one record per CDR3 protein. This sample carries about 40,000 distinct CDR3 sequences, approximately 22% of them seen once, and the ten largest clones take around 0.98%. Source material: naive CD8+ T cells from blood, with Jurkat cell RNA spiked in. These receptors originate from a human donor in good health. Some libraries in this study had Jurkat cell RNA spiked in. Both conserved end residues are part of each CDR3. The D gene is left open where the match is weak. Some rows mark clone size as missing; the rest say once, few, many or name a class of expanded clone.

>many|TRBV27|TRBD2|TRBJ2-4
CASTPRGGNIQYF
TGTGCCAGCACCCCCCGCGGGGGAAACATTCAGTACTTC
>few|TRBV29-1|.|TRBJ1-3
CSVEDLRSHQGASGNTIYF
TGCAGCGTTGAAGATCTTCGTTCCCACCAAGGAGCCTCTGGAAACACCATATATTTT
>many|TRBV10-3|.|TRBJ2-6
CAISDGAGLSGANVLTF
TGTGCCATCAGTGATGGGGCAGGGCTCTCTGGGGCCAACGTCCTGACTTTC
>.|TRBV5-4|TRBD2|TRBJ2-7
CASSFERGYEQYF
TGTGCCAGCAGCTTCGAGCGGGGGTACGAGCAGTACTTC
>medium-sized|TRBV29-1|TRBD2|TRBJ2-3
CSVPSRTSGRTPDTQYF
TGCAGCGTACCTTCCCGGACTAGCGGGAGGACCCCAGATACGCAGTATTTT
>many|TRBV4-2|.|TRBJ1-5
CASSQVAVGQPQHF
TGTGCCAGCAGCCAAGTCGCTGTTGGTCAGCCCCAGCATTTT
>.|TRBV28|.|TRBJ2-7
CASSLLYEQCF
TGTGCCAGCAGTTTACTCTACGAGCAGTGCTTC
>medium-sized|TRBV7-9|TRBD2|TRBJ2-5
CASSFPTSKSSETQYF
TGTGCCAGCAGCTTCCCGACTAGCAAGAGCTCTGAGACCCAGTACTTC
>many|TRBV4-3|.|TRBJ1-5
CASSQGTGSNQPQHF
TGCGCCAGCAGCCAAGGAACAGGAAGCAATCAGCCCCAGCATTTT
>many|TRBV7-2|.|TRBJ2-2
CASSPLGTGGELFF
TGTGCCAGCAGCCCATTAGGGACGGGCGGGGAGCTGTTTTTT
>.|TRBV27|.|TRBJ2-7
CASSKRLVSDEQYF
TGTGCCAGCAGTAAAAGACTAGTTTCCGACGAGCAGTACTTC
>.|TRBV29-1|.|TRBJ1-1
CSVAGTEAEAVF
TGCAGCGTTGCTGGTACCGAGGCTGAAGCTGTCTTT
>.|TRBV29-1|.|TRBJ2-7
CSVENQKYEQYF
TGCAGCGTTGAAAACCAAAAATACGAGCAGTACTTC
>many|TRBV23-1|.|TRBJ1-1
CASTPGGRGTEAFF
TGCGCCAGCACGCCAGGAGGGAGAGGCACTGAAGCTTTCTTT
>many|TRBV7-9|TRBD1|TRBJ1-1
CASSTRDRGHTEAFF
TGTGCCAGCAGCACCCGGGACAGGGGACACACTGAAGCTTTCTTT
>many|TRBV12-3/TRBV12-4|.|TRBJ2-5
CASSLAQGQETQYF
TGTGCCAGCAGTTTGGCGCAGGGCCAAGAGACCCAGTACTTC
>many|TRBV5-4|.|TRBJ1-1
CASSLEQGNTEAFF
TGTGCCAGCAGCTTGGAACAGGGAAACACTGAAGCTTTCTTT
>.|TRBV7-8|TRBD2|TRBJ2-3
CASSLLAGEYTDTQYF
TGTGCCAGCAGCCTACTAGCGGGGGAATACACAGATACGCAGTATTTT
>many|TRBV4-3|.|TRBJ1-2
CASSQDSPLNYGYTF
TGCGCCAGCAGCCAAGATTCGCCTCTTAACTATGGCTACACCTTC
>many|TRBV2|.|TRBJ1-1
CASRPTGSPTEAFF
TGTGCCAGCAGGCCCACAGGGTCACCCACTGAAGCTTTCTTT
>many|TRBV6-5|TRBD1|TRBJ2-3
CASSYEGQGTDTQYF
TGTGCCAGCAGTTACGAAGGACAGGGCACAGATACGCAGTATTTT
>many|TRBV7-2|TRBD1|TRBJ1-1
CASSSTGSGTEAFF
TGTGCCAGCAGCTCGACAGGGTCGGGCACTGAAGCTTTCTTT
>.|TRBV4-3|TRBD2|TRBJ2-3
CASSQTRGEESADTQYF
TGCGCCAGCAGCCAAACGCGGGGGGAAGAGTCAGCAGATACGCAGTATTTT
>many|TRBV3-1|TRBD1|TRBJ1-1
CASRQDRGPGRTEAFF
TGTGCCAGCAGACAAGACAGGGGGCCGGGGAGGACTGAAGCTTTCTTT
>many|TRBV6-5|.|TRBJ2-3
CASSYEGAGGDTQYF
TGTGCCAGCAGTTACGAGGGGGCCGGGGGAGATACGCAGTATTTT
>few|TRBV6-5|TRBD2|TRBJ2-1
CASQAGAHNEQFF
TGTGCCAGCCAAGCGGGGGCGCACAATGAGCAGTTCTTC
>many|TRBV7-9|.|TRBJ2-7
CASSSGNYQGYEQYF
TGTGCCAGCAGCTCGGGGAACTACCAGGGCTACGAGCAGTACTTC
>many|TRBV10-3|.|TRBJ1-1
CALREGSGTEAFF
TGTGCCCTCCGAGAGGGGTCGGGCACTGAAGCTTTCTTT
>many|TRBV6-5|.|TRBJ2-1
CASSYNAGPYNEQFF
TGTGCCAGCAGTTACAATGCGGGACCATACAATGAGCAGTTCTTC
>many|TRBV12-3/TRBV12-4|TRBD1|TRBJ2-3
CASSLAGTGISPTDTQYF
TGTGCCAGCAGTTTAGCCGGGACAGGGATTAGCCCTACAGATACGCAGTATTTT
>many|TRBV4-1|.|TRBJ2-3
CASSQPYAVGSRSTDTQYF
TGCGCCAGCAGCCAACCCTACGCGGTTGGTAGCCGTAGCACAGATACGCAGTATTTT
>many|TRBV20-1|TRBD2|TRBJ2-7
CSAGTSGSYEQYF
TGCAGTGCCGGGACTAGCGGCTCCTACGAGCAGTACTTC
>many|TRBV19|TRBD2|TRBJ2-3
CASSIGGTSSDTQYF
TGTGCCAGTAGTATTGGAGGGACTAGCTCAGATACGCAGTATTTT
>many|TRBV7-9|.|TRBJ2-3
CASSVGGDTQYF
TGTGCCAGCAGCGTTGGGGGAGATACGCAGTATTTT
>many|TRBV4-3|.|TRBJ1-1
CASSQLRGTEAFF
TGCGCCAGCAGCCAGTTGCGGGGCACTGAAGCTTTCTTT
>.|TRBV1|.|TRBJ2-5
CTSSQGAGGETQYF
TGCACCAGCAGCCAAGGAGCGGGAGGGGAGACCCAGTACTTC
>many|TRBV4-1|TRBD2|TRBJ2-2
CASSQEMSRKPGLAGVHGELFF
TGCGCCAGCAGCCAAGAGATGTCCCGTAAACCGGGACTAGCGGGAGTGCACGGGGAGCTGTTTTTT
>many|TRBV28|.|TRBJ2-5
CASSPRWTQETQYF
TGTGCCAGCAGTCCTCGTTGGACCCAAGAGACCCAGTACTTC
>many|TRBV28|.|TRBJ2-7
CASSLLYEQYF
TGTGCCAGCAGTTTGCTCTACGAGCAGTACTTC
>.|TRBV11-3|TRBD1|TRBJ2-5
CASSPRTGEETQYF
TGTGCCAGCAGCCCCCGGACAGGAGAAGAGACCCAGTACTTC
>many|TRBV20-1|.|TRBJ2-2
CSLQGANTGELFF
TGCAGTCTTCAGGGTGCGAACACCGGGGAGCTGTTTTTT
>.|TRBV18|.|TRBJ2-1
CASSPVGAGSYNEQFF
TGTGCCAGCTCCCCGGTGGGGGCCGGGTCCTACAATGAGCAGTTCTTC
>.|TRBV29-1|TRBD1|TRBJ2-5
CSVTPGQGRETQYF
TGCAGCGTCACACCGGGACAGGGCAGAGAGACCCAGTACTTC
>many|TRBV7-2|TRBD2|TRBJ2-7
CASSFTSGILYEQYF
TGTGCCAGCAGCTTCACTAGCGGGATTTTATACGAGCAGTACTTC
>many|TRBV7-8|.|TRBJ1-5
CASTTLGDSNQPQHF
TGTGCCAGCACCACCCTTGGTGATAGCAATCAGCCCCAGCATTTT
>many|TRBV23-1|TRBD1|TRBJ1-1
CASSQKTGMNTEAFF
TGCGCCAGCAGTCAGAAGACAGGGATGAACACTGAAGCTTTCTTT
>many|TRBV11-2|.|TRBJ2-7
CASSPPLFEQYF
TGTGCCAGCAGCCCCCCCCTATTCGAGCAGTACTTC